This TCR beta chain appears in the sequencing data of a study of T-cell reconstitution after alpha-beta-depleted transplantation in children. Points from the study as a whole: The study traced high day-60 TCRbeta diversity in some patients to surviving recipient T cells and thymic progenitors.

This clonotype came up a few times. What it binds is not known. Researchers prepared the TCRbeta library using unique molecular identifiers, the study reports. TCRdb reprocessed the PCR reads via MiXCR and lists one record per CDR3 protein. The sample consists of around 580,000 distinct CDR3 sequences, 25% to 30% of them appearing once. The specimen was PBMCs, collected before TCRalphabeta/CD19-depleted stem cell transplant. The receptor comes from a boy under two years old with Wiskott-Aldrich syndrome, due to receive a stem cell transplant.

The CDR3 reads CSAISGRGDEQFF. CDR3 bases: TGCAGTGCTATTAGCGGGAGGGGCGATGAGCAGTTCTTC. The rearrangement joins TRBV20-1 to TRBJ2-1, with 11 positions matching TRBD2. Germline V gene lookup returns CDR1 DFQATT and CDR2 SNEGSKA (reference sequence). The CDR3 spans 13 residues. V dropped 4 bases and J dropped 8; count of bases not matched to a gene: 4.